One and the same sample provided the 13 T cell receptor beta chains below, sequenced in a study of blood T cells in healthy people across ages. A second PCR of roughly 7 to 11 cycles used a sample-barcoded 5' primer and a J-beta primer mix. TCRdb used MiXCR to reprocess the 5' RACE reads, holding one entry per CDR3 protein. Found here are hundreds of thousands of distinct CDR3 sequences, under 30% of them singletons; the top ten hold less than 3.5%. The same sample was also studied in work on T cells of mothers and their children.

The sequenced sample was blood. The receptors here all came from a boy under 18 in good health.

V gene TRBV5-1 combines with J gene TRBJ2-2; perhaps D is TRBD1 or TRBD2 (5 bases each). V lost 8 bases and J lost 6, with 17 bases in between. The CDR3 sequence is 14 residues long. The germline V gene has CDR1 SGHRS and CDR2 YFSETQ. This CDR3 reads CASGETVTSGELFF. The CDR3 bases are TGCGCCAGTGGGGAGACAGTCACCTCCGGGGAGCTGTTTTTT.

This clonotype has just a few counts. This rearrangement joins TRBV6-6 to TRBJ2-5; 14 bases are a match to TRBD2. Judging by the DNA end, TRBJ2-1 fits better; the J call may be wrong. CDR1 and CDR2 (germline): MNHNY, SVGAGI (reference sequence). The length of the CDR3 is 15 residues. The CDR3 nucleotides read TGTGCCAGCAGAAAAGGGACTAGCGGGGGAAATGAGCAGTTCTTC. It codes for CASRKGTSGGNEQFF.

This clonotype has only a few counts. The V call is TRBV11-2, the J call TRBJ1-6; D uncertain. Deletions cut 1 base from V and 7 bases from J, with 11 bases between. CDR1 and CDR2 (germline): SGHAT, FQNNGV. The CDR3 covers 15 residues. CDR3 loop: CASSLVAEGNSPLHF. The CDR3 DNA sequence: TGTGCCAGCAGCTTAGTAGCGGAAGGGAATTCACCCCTCCACTTT.

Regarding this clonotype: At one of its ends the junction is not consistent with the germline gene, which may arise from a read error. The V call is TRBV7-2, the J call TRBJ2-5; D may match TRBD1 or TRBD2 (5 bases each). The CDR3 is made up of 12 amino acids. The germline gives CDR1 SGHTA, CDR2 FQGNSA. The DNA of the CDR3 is TGTGCCAGCAGCCCTACTCCCCGGGAACCAGGGTTC. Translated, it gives CASSPTPREPGF. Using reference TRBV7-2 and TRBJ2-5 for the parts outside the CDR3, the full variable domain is GAGVSQSPSNKVTEKGKDVELRCDPISGHTALYWYRQSLGQGLEFLIYFQGNSAPDKSGLPSDRFSAERTGGSVSTLTIQRTQQEDSAVYLCASSPTPREPGFGPGTRLLVL.

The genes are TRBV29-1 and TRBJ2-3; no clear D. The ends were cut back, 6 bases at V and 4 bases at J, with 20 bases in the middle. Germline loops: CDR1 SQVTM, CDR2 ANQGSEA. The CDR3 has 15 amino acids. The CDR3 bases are TGCAGCGTAATCAGAAGCTGGGGATTTGCAGATACGCAGTATTTT. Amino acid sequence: CSVIRSWGFADTQYF.

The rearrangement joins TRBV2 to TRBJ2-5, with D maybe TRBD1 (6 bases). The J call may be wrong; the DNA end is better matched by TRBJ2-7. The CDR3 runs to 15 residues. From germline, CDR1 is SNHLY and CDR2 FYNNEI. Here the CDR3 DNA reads TGTGCCAGCAGACTGACGGGACAAAAATACTACGAGCAGTACTTC. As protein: CASRLTGQKYYEQYF.

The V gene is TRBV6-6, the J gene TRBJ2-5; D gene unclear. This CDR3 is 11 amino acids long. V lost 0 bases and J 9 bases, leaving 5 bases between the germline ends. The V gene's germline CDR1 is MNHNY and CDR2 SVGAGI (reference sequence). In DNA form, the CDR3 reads TGTGCCAGCAGTTACTCTAGGGCCCAGTACTTC. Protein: CASSYSRAQYF.

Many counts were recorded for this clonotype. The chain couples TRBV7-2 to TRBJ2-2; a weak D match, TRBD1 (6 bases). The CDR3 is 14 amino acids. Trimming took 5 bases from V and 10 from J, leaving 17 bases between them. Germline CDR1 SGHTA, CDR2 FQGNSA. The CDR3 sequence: CASSAHMDSPELFF. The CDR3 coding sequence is TGTGCCAGCAGCGCTCACATGGACAGTCCGGAGCTGTTTTTT.

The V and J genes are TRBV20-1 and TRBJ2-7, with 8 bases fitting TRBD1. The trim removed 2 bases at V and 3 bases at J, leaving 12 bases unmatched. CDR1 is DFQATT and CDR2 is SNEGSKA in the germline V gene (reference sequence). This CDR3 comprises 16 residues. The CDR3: CSARSRQGNSVYEQYF. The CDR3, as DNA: TGCAGTGCTAGATCAAGACAGGGGAATTCAGTCTACGAGCAGTACTTC.

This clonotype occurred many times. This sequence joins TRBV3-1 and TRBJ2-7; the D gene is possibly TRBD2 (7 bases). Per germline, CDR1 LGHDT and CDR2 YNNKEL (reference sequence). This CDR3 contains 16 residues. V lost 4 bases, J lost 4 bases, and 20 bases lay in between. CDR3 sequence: CASSRSGGRMGYEQYF. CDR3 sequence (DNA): TGTGCCAGCAGCCGCTCCGGGGGGCGAATGGGGTACGAGCAGTACTTC.

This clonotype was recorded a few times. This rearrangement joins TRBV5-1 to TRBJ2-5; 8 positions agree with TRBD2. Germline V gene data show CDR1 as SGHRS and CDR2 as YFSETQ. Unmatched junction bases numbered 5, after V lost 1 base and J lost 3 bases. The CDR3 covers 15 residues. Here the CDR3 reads CASSLISGAEETQYF. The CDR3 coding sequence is TGCGCCAGCAGCTTGATTAGCGGGGCAGAAGAGACCCAGTACTTC.

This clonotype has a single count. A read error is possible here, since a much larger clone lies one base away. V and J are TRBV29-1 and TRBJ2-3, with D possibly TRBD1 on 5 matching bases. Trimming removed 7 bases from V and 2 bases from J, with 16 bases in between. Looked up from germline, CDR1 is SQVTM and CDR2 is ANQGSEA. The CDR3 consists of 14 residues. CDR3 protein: CSALGQEITDTQYF. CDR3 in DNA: TGCAGCGCCCTAGGACAAGAAATCACAGATACGCAGTATTTT.

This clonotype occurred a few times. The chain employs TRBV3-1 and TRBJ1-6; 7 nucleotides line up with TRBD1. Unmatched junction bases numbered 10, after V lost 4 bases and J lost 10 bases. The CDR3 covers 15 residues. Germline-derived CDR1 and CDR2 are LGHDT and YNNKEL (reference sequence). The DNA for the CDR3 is TGTGCCAGCAGCCCCCGACCCGGACAGGCGTCACCCCTCCACTTT. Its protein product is CASSPRPGQASPLHF.